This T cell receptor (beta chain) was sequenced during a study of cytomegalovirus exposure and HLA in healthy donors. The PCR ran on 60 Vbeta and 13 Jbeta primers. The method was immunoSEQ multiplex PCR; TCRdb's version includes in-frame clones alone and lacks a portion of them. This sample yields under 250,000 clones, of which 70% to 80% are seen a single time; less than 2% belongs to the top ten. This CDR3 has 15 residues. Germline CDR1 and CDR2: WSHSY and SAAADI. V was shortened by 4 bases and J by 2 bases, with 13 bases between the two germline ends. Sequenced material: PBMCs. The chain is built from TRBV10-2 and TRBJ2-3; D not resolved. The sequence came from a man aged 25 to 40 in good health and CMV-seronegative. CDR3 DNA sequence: TGCGCCAGCAGTGCTATACGTGGAGTCACAGATACGCAGTATTTT. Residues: CASSAIRGVTDTQYF.